This T cell receptor beta chain was captured by sequencing in a study of early stage breast cancer tumors. From germline, CDR1 is SGHDT and CDR2 YYEEEE. The CDR3 covers 14 residues. Trimming pared 4 bases from V and 4 bases from J, leaving 14 bases between. The protocol was immunoSEQ multiplex PCR, while the TCRdb copy is restricted to in-frame clones and leaves out a portion. Among about 51,000 clones, about 77% were seen once, and the ten largest hold 3.4%. The TCR was taken from a person aged 40-50 years with breast cancer. The V call is TRBV5-6, the J call TRBJ1-2; unclear D gene. Sequencing was performed on blood. The CDR3 is CASSLVGFSYGYTF. CDR3 nucleotide sequence: TGTGCCAGCAGCCTGGTTGGGTTTAGCTATGGCTACACCTTC.